A selection of T cell receptor beta chains follows, all from one sample in a study of PD-1 blockade in mismatch repair-deficient tumors. Using immunoSEQ multiplex PCR, the repertoire was profiled, and TCRdb retains in-frame clones only, with some absent. The table lists roughly 79,000 clones, roughly 80% of them singletons. The material sequenced was peripheral blood, taken 44 weeks after starting pembrolizumab. Source of these receptors: an adult with mismatch repair-deficient cancer. Each CDR3 is given with its conserved first and last residue. The D gene is left open where the match is weak. Size values are once, few and many counts, or a class for expanded clones, and some rows have none.

clone size	J gene	V gene	D gene	CDR3 DNA	CDR3 protein
NA	TRBJ2-3	TRBV7-3	NA	TGTGCCAGCAGCTTAACTGCAGGGGGGATCACAGATACGCAGTATTTT	CASSLTAGGITDTQYF
NA	TRBJ2-7	TRBV11-1	TRBD1	TGTGCCAGCAGCACCGACAGGGGGACCTCCTACGAGCAGTACTTC	CASSTDRGTSYEQYF
NA	TRBJ1-5	TRBV7-9	TRBD1	TGTGCCAGCAGCCTAGGACAGGGGCTAGGGCAGCCCCAGCATTTT	CASSLGQGLGQPQHF
once	TRBJ2-3	TRBV7-6	NA	TGTGCCAGCAGCTTAGCCCGCACAGATACGCAGTATTTT	CASSLARTDTQYF
NA	TRBJ2-4	TRBV4-3	NA	TGCGCCAGCAGCGTCGGGGCCGCCAGTGGGGACTTTATTCAGTACTTC	CASSVGAASGDFIQYF
NA	TRBJ2-7	TRBV28	TRBD2	TGTGCCAGCAGTTTCACGTTAGCGGGAGGGCCCTACGAGCAGTACTTC	CASSFTLAGGPYEQYF
NA	TRBJ2-7	TRBV10-1	NA	TGCGCCAGCAGCGCTCCGGGACAACTCTCCTACGAGCAGTACTTC	CASSAPGQLSYEQYF
NA	TRBJ1-5	TRBV7-9	NA	TGTGCCAGCAGCTTAGAGGGCGCGGGCAATCAGCCCCAGCATTTT	CASSLEGAGNQPQHF
NA	TRBJ2-1	TRBV19	TRBD2	TGTGCCGCTAGCGGTTACTCCTACAATGAGCAGTTCTTC	CAASGYSYNEQFF
NA	TRBJ2-3	TRBV2	NA	TGTGCCAGCAGCGGAACAACAGGGGGGGGGAAGCAGTATTTT	CASSGTTGGGKQYF
NA	TRBJ1-4	TRBV11-2	NA	TGTGCCAGCAGCTTAAGCCCGGGAGAAAAACTGTTTTTT	CASSLSPGEKLFF
NA	TRBJ2-2	TRBV19	TRBD1	TGTGCCAGTAGGACGACAGGGTATGGCGGGGAGCTGTTTTTT	CASRTTGYGGELFF
NA	TRBJ2-1	TRBV13	TRBD2	TGTGCCAGCAGCTGGGAGGGAGGATCCTACAATGAGCAGTTCTTC	CASSWEGGSYNEQFF
NA	TRBJ1-1	TRBV11-2	NA	TGTGCCAGCAGTATTCGGCCGGGAACGAACACTGAAGCTTTCTTT	CASSIRPGTNTEAFF
NA	TRBJ2-7	TRBV30	TRBD1	TGTGCCTGGAGTGTAATCGGGACAGGGATGTCCCACGAGCAGTACTTC	CAWSVIGTGMSHEQYF
NA	TRBJ2-1	TRBV5-4	TRBD2	TGTGCCAGCAGCCCCGTGGTTCTAGCGGGTTTTAATGAGCAGTTCTTC	CASSPVVLAGFNEQFF
NA	TRBJ2-7	TRBV30	NA	TGTGCCTGGAGTCCATGGGGTATCAGGGGCTACGAGCAGTACTTC	CAWSPWGIRGYEQYF
NA	TRBJ2-1	TRBV9	NA	TGTGCCAGCAGCGTAGTTGGGGACCTCTACAATGAGCAGTTCTTC	CASSVVGDLYNEQFF